This passage covers 3 T cell receptor beta chains from one sample sequenced in a study of memory CD4+ T cells and cytomegalovirus serostatus (dated by TCRdb to about 2019). Libraries came from the immunoSEQ multiplex PCR assay. Sourced from immuneACCESS, this table was stored by TCRdb with only in-frame sequences that have V and J called. A share of the clones is absent; for the studies checked, an unresolved V gene accounts for under half, and the remainder has no known explanation. The sample table records around 60,000 clones; approximately 78% of these occur just once. The ten largest clones capture approximately 0.92% of the sample. A FACSAria II was used to sort memory CD4+ T cells, defined as single viable CD3+CD4+CD8-CD45RO+ cells. The sequencing sample was made of memory CD4+ T cells from blood. These receptors originate from an adult in good health and CMV-seronegative.

The V gene is TRBV28, the J gene TRBJ1-6; 9 positions agree with TRBD1. The germline V gene has CDR1 MDHEN and CDR2 SYDVKM. V lost 5 bases and J lost 7; bases outside the gene matches: 6. This CDR3 is built from 15 residues. CDR3: CASSTRQGGNSPLHF. CDR3 in DNA: TGTGCCAGCAGTACCCGACAGGGGGGAAATTCACCCCTCCACTTT.

The rearrangement uses TRBV6-5 and TRBJ2-2, with 7 bases aligning to TRBD2. V shed 4 bases, J shed 4 bases, and the junction held 6 bases outside the gene matches. This CDR3 is built from 15 residues. Germline CDR1 reads MNHEY; CDR2 reads SVGAGI. The CDR3 coding sequence is TGTGCCAGCAGTTCGGGGGGTATAACCACCGGGGAGCTGTTTTTT. This sequence encodes CASSSGGITTGELFF.

The V call is TRBV2, the J call TRBJ1-2; weak D call: TRBD1 (6 bases). Trimming took 6 bases from V and 2 from J, leaving 13 bases between them. The CDR3 has 14 amino acids. Germline CDR1 is SNHLY and CDR2 is FYNNEI. The CDR3 sequence: CASRGARVNYGYTF. In nucleotides, the CDR3 is TGTGCCAGCAGGGGGGCCAGGGTCAACTATGGCTACACCTTC.